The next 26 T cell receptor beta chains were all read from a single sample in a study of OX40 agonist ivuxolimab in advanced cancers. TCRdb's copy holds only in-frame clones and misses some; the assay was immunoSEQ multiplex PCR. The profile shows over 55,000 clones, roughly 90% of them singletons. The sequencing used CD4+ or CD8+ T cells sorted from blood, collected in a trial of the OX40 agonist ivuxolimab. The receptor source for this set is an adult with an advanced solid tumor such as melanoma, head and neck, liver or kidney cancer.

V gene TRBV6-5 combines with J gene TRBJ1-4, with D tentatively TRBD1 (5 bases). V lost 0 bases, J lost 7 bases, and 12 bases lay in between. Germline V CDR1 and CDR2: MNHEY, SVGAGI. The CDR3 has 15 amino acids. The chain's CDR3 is CASSYSGAVAEKLFF. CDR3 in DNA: TGTGCCAGCAGTTACTCTGGGGCGGTCGCTGAAAAACTGTTTTTT.

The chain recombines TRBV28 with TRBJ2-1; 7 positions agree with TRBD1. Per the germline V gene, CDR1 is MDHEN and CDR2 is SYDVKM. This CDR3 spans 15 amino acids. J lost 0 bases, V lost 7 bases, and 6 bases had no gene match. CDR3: CASTGNRGSYNEQFF. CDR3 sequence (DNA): TGTGCCAGCACCGGAAACAGGGGCTCCTACAATGAGCAGTTCTTC.

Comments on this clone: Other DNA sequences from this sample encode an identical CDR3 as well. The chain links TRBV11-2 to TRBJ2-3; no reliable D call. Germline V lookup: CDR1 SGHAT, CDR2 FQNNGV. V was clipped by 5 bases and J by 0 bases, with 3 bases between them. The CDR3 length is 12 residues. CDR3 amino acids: CASSPSTDTQYF. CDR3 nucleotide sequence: TGTGCCAGCAGCCCTAGCACAGATACGCAGTATTTT.

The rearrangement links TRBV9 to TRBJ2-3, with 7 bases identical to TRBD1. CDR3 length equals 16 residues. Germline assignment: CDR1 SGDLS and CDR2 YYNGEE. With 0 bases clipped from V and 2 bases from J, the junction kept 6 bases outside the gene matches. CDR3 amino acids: CASSVEGQGVTDTQYF. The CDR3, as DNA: TGTGCCAGCAGCGTAGAGGGTCAGGGGGTCACAGATACGCAGTATTTT.

Here the CDR3 DNA reads TGTGCCATCAGTGAGCCGAGTATACACGAGCAGTACTTC. It yields the protein CAISEPSIHEQYF. This sequence joins TRBV10-3 and TRBJ2-7; D is uncertain. V lost 2 bases, J lost 5 bases, and 10 bases lay in between. Germline V gene data show CDR1 as ENHRY and CDR2 as SYGVKD. The CDR3 is 13 residues long.

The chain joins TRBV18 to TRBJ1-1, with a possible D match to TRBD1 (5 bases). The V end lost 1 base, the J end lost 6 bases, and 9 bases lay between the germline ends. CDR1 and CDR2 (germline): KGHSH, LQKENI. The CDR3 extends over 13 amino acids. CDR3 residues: CASSPLGTSEAFF. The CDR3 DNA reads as TGTGCCAGCTCACCACTGGGGACCTCTGAAGCTTTCTTT.

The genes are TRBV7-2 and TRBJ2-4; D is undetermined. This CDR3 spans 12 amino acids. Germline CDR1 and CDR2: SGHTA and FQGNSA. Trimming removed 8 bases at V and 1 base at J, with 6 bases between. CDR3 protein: CASSDAKNIQYF. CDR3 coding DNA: TGTGCCAGCTCGGACGCCAAAAACATTCAGTACTTC.

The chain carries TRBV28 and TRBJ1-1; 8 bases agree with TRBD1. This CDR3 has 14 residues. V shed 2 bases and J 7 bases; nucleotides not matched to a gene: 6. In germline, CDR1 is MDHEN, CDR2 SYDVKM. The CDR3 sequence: CASSLPSGTGEAFF. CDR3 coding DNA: TGTGCCAGCAGTTTACCCAGCGGGACAGGTGAAGCTTTCTTT.

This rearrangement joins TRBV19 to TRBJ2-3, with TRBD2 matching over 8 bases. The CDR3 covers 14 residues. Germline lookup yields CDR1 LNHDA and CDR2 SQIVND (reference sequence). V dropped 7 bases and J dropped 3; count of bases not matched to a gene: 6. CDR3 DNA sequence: TGTGCCAGTAATCTAGCGGGTGGAACAGATACGCAGTATTTT. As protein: CASNLAGGTDTQYF. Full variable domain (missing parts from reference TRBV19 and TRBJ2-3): DGGITQSPKYLFRKEGQNVTLSCEQNLNHDAMYWYRQDPGQGLRLIYYSQIVNDFQKGDIAEGYSVSREKKESFPLTVTSAQKNPTAFYLCASNLAGGTDTQYFGPGTRLTVL.

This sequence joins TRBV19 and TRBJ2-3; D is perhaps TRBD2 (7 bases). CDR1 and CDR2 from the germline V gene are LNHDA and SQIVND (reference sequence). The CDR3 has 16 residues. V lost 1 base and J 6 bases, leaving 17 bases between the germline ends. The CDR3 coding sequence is TGTGCCAGTAGTATAGGAGGGGGAGGGCGTTCGGATACGCAGTATTTT. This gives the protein CASSIGGGGRSDTQYF.

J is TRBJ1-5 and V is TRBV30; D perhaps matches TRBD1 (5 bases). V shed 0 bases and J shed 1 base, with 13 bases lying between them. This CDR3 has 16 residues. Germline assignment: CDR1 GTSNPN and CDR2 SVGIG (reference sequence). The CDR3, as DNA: TGTGCCTGGAGTGTGAAGGGGCGAGGGAGCAATCAGCCCCAGCATTTT. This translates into CAWSVKGRGSNQPQHF. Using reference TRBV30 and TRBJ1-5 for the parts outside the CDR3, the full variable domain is SQTIHQWPATLVQPVGSPLSLECTVEGTSNPNLYWYRQAAGRGLQLLFYSVGIGQISSEVPQNLSASRPQDRQFILSSKKLLLSDSGFYLCAWSVKGRGSNQPQHFGDGTRLSIL.

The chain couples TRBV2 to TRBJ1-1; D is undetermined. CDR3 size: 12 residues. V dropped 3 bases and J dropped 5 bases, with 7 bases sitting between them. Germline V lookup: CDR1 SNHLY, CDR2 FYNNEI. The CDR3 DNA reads TGTGCCAGCAGTGAGGGTCGGACTGAAGCTTTCTTT. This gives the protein CASSEGRTEAFF.

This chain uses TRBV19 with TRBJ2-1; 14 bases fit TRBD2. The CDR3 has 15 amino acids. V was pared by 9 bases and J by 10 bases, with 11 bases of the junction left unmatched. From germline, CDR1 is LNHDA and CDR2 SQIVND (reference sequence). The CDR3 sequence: CASSPGLAGAGEQFF. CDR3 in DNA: TGTGCCAGCAGCCCGGGACTAGCGGGAGCAGGGGAGCAGTTCTTC.

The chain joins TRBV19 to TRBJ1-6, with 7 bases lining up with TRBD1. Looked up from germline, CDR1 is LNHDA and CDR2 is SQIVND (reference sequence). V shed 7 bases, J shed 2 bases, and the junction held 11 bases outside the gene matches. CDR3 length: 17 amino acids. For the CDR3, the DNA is TGTGCCAGTACCGAAGGAGGACAGGATCCCTATAATTCACCCCTCCACTTT. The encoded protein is CASTEGGQDPYNSPLHF.

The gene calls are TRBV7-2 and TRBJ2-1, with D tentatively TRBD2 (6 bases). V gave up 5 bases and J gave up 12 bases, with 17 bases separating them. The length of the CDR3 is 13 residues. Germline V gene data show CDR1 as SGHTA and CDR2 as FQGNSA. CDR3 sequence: CASSIGTGRGQFF. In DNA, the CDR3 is TGTGCCAGCAGCATAGGGACTGGACGGGGGCAGTTCTTC.

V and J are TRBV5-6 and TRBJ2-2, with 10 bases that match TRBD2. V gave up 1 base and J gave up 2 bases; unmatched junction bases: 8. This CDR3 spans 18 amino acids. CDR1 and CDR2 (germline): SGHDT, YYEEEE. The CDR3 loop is CASSLLRLAGVNTGELFF. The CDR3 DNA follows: TGTGCCAGCAGCTTGTTGCGGCTAGCGGGGGTCAACACCGGGGAGCTGTTTTTT.

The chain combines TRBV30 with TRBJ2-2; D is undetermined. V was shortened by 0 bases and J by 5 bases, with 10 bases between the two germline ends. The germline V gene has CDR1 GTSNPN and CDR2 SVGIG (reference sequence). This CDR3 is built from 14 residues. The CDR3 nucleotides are TGTGCCTGGAGTGTGGGTTTGTCGACCGGGGAGCTGTTTTTT. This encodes CAWSVGLSTGELFF.

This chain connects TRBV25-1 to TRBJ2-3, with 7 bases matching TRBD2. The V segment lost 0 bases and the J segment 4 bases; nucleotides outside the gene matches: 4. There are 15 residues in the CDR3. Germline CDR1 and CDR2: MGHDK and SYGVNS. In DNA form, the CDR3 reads TGTGCCAGCAGTGAATACGTGGGAGGGGCAGATACGCAGTATTTT. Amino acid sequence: CASSEYVGGADTQYF.

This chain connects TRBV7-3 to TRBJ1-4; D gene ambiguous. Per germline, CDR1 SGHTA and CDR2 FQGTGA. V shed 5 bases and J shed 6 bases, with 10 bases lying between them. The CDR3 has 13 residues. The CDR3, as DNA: TGTGCCAGCAGCCCCCAAGCCGATGAAAAACTGTTTTTT. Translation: CASSPQADEKLFF.

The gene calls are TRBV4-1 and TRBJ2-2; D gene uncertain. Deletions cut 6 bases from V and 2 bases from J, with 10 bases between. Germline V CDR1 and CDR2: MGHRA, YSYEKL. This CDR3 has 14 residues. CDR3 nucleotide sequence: TGCGCCAGCAGGCCACTACTAAACACCGGGGAGCTGTTTTTT. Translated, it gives CASRPLLNTGELFF.

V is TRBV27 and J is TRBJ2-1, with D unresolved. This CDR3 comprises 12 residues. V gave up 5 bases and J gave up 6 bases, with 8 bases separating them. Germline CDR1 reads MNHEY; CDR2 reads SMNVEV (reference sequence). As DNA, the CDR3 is TGTGCCAGCAGTCCCCGCCCCAATGAGCAGTTCTTC. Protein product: CASSPRPNEQFF.

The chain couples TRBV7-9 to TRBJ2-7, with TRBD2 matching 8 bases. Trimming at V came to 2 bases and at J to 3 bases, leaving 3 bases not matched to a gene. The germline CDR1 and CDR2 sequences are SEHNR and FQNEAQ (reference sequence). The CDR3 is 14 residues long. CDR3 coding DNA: TGTGCCAGCAGCTTACGGGGACTAGTCTACGAGCAGTACTTC. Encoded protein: CASSLRGLVYEQYF.

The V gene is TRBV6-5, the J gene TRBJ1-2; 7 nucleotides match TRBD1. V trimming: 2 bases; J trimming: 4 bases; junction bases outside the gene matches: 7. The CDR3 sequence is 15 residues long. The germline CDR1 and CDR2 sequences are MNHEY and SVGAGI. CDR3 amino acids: CASSYGEGALYGYTF. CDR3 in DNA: TGTGCCAGCAGTTACGGGGAGGGGGCTCTCTATGGCTACACCTTC.

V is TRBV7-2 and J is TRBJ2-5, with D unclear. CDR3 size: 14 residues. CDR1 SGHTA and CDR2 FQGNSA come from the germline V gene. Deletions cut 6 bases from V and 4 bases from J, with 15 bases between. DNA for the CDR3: TGTGCCAGCAGTCAATCTAGGGTCGGAGAGACCCAGTACTTC. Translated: CASSQSRVGETQYF.

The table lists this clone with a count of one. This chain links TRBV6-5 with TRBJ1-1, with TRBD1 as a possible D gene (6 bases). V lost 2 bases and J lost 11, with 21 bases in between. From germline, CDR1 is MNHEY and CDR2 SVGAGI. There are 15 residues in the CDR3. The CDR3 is CASSYEGGRSQNAFF. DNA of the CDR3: TGTGCCAGCAGTTACGAAGGGGGACGGTCCCAGAATGCTTTCTTT.

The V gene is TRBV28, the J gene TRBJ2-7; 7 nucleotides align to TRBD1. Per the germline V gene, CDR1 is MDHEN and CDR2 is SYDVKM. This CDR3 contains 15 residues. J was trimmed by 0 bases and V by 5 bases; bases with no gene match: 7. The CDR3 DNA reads TGTGCCAGCAGTCCCCCTCAGGGGGACTCCTACGAGCAGTACTTC. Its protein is CASSPPQGDSYEQYF.